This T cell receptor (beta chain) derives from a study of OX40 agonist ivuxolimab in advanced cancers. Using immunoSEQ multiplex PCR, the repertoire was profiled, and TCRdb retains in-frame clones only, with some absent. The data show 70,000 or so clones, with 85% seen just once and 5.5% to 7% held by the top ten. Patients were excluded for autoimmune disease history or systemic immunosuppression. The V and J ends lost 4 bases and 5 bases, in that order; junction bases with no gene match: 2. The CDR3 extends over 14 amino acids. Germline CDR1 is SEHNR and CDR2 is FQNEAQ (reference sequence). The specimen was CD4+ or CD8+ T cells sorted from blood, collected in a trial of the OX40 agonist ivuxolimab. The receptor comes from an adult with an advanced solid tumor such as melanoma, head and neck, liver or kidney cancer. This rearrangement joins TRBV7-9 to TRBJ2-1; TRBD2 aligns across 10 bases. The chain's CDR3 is CASSSTSGNNEQFF. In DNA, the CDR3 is TGTGCCAGCAGCTCCACTAGCGGGAACAATGAGCAGTTCTTC.